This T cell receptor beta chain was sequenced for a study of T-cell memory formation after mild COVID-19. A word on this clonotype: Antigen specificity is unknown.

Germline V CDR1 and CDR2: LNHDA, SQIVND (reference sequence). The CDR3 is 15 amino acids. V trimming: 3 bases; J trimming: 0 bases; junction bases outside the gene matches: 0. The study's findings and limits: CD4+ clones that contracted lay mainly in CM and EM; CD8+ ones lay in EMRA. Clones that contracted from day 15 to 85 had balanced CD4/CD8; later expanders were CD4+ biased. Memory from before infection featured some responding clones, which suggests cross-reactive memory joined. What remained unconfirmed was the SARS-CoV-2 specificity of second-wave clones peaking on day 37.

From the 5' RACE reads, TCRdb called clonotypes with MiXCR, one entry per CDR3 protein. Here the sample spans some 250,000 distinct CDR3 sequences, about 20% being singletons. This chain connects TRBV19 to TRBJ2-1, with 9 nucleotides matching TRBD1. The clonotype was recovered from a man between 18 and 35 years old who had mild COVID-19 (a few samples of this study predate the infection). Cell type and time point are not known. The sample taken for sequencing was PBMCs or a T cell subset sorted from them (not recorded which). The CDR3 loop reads CASSMGQGSYNEQFF. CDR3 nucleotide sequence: TGTGCCAGTAGTATGGGACAGGGCTCCTACAATGAGCAGTTCTTC.